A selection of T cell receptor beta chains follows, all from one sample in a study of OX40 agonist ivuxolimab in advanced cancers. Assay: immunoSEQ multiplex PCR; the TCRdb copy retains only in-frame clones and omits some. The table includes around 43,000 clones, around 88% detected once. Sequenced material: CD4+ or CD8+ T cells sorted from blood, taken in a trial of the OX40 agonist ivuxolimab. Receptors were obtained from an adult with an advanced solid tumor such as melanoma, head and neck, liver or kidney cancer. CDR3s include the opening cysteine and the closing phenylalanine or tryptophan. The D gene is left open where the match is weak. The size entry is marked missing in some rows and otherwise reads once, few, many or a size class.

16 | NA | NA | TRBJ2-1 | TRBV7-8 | CASSLGFGGGYNEQFF | TGTGCCAGCAGCTTAGGATTTGGCGGAGGCTACAATGAGCAGTTCTTC
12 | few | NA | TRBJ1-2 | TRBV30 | CAWTEITYGYTF | TGTGCCTGGACGGAAATTACCTATGGCTACACCTTC
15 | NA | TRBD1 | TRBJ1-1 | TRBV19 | CASSIYGQGHTEAFF | TGTGCCAGTAGTATTTATGGACAGGGTCACACTGAAGCTTTCTTT
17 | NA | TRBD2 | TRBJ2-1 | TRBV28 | CASSRPYQRGTSNEQFF | TGTGCCAGCAGCCGCCCCTATCAGCGGGGTACGTCCAATGAGCAGTTCTTC
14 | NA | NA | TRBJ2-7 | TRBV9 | CASSPYDRLNEQYF | TGTGCCAGCAGCCCATACGACAGGTTAAATGAGCAGTACTTC
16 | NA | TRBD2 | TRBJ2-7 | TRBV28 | CASSPRTSGSSYEQYF | TGTGCCAGCAGTCCTCGGACTAGCGGTTCCTCCTACGAGCAGTACTTC
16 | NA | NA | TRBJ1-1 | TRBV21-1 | CASSNMLGFANTEAFF | TGTGCCAGCAGCAATATGTTAGGGTTTGCGAACACTGAAGCTTTCTTT
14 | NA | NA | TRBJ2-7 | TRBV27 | CASSLRQVGDEQYF | TGTGCCAGCAGTTTAAGACAGGTGGGCGACGAGCAGTACTTC
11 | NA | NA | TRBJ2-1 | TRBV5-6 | CASSFHNEQFF | TGTGCCAGCAGTTTTCACAATGAGCAGTTCTTC
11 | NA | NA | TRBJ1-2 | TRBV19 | CASSIAHGYTF | TGTGCCAGTAGTATAGCTCATGGCTACACCTTC
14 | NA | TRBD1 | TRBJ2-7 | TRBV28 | CASSLMDRAYEQYF | TGTGCCAGCAGTTTAATGGACAGGGCCTACGAGCAGTACTTC
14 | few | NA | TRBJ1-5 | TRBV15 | CATSPRGGNQPQHF | TGTGCCACCAGCCCTCGAGGGGGCAATCAGCCCCAGCATTTT
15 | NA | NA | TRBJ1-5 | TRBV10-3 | CAISESLASTGPQHF | TGTGCCATCAGTGAGTCGCTGGCTTCAACCGGGCCCCAGCATTTT
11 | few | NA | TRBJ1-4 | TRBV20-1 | CSARAEGKLFF | TGCAGTGCTAGAGCAGAAGGGAAACTGTTTTTT
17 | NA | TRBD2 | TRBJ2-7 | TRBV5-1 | CASSLPTGGGDAREQYF | TGCGCCAGCAGCCTCCCTACTGGCGGGGGAGACGCGCGCGAGCAGTACTTC
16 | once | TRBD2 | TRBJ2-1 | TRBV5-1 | CASSLGLAGSYNEQFF | TGCGCCAGCAGCTTGGGACTAGCGGGCTCCTACAATGAGCAGTTCTTC
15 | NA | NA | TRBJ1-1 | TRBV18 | CASSPGRGGNTEAFF | TGTGCCAGCTCACCAGGAAGAGGGGGTAACACTGAAGCTTTCTTT
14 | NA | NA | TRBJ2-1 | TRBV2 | CASSVNGDYNEQFF | TGTGCCAGCAGTGTTAACGGGGACTACAATGAGCAGTTCTTC
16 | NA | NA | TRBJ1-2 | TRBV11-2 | CASSLAPGRALYGYTF | TGTGCCAGCAGCTTAGCTCCGGGCCGGGCCCTTTATGGCTACACCTTC
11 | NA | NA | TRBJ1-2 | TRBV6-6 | CASRDSYGYTF | TGTGCCAGCAGGGACAGCTATGGCTACACCTTC
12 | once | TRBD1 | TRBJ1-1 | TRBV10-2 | CASRGTEWETFF | TGCGCCAGCAGGGGGACAGAATGGGAAACTTTCTTT
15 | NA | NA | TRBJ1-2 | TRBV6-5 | CASSYSGGGMDGYTF | TGTGCCAGCAGTTACTCGGGGGGCGGTATGGATGGCTACACCTTC
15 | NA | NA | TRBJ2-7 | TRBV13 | CASSSGRTSSYEQYF | TGTGCCAGCAGCTCTGGACGGACAAGCTCCTACGAGCAGTACTTC
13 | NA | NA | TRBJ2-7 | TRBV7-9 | CASSLQQPYEQYF | TGTGCCAGCAGCTTACAACAGCCCTACGAGCAGTACTTC
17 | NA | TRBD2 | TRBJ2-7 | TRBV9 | CASSPTGLAGELGEQYF | TGTGCCAGCAGCCCGACGGGACTAGCGGGAGAGCTGGGCGAGCAGTACTTC
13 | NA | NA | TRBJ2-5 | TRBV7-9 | CASSLSGQETQYF | TGTGCCAGCAGCTTAAGCGGGCAAGAGACCCAGTACTTC